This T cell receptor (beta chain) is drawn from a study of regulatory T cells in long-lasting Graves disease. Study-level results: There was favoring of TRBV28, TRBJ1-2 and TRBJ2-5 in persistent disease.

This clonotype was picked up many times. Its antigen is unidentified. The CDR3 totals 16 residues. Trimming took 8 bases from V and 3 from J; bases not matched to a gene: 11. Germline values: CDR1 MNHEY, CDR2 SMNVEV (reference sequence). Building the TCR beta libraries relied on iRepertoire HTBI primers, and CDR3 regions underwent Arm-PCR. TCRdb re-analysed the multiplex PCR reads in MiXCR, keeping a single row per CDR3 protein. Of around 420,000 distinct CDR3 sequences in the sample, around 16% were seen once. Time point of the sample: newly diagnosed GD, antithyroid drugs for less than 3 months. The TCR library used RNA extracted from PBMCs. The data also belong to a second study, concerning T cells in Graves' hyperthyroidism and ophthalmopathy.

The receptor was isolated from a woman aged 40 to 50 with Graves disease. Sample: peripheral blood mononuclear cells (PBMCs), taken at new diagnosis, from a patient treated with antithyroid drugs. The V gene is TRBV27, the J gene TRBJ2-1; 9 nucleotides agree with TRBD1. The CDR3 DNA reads TGTGCCAGCTCTCTTATCGGGACAGGGAACTACAATGAGCAGTTCTTC. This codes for CASSLIGTGNYNEQFF.